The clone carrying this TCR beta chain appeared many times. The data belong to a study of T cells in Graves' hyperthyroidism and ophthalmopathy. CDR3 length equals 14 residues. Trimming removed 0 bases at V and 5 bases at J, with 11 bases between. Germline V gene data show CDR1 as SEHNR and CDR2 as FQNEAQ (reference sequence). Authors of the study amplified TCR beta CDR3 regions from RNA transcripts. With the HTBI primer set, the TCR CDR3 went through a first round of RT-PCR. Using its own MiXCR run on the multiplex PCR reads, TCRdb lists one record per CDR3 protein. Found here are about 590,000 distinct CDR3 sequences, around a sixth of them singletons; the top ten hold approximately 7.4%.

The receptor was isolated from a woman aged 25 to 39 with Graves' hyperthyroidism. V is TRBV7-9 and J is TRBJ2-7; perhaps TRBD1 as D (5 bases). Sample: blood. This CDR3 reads CASSLAQGNDEQYF. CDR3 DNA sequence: TGTGCCAGCAGCTTAGCGCAGGGAAACGACGAGCAGTACTTC.